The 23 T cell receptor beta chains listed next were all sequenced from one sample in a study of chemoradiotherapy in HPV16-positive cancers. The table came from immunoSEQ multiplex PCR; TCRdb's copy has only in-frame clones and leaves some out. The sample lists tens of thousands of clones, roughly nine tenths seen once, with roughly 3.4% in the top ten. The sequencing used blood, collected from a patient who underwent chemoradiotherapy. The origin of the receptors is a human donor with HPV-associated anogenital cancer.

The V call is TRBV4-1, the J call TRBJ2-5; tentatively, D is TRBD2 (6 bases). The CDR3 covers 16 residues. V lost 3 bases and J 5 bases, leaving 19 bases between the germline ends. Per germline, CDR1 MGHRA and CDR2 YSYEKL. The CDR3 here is CASSQSGTPGVETQYF. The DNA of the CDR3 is TGCGCCAGCAGCCAGTCCGGGACCCCGGGGGTGGAGACCCAGTACTTC.

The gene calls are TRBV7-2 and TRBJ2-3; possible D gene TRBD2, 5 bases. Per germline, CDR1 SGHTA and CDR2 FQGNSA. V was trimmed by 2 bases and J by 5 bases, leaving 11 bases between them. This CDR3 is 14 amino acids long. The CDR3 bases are TGTGCCAGCAGCTTAAACGGGATAAGAGATACGCAGTATTTT. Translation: CASSLNGIRDTQYF.

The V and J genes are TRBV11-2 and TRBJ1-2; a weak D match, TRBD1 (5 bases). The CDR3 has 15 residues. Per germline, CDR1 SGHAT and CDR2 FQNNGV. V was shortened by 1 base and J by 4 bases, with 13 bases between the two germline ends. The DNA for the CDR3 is TGTGCCAGCAGCTTAGGCGGCAGGGCGAGCTATGGCTACACCTTC. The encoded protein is CASSLGGRASYGYTF.

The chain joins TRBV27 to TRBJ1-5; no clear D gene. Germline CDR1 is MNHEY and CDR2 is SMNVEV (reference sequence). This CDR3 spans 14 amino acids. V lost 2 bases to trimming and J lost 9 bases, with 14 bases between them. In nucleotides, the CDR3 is TGTGCCAGCAGTTTAGGGCGGGAGGTGGGGCCCCAGCATTTT. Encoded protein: CASSLGREVGPQHF.

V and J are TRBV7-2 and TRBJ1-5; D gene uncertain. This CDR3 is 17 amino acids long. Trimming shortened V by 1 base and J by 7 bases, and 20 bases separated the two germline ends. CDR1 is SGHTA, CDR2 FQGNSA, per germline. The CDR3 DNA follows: TGTGCCAGCAGCTTAGACGCGCGGGCGGGGAAGGAACAGCCCCAGCATTTT. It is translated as CASSLDARAGKEQPQHF.

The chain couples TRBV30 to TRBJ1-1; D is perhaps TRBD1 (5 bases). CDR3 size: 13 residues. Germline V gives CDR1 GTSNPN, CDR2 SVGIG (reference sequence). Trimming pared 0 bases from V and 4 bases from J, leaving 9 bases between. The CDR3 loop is CAWSVQVSTEAFF. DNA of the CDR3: TGTGCCTGGAGTGTACAGGTTAGCACTGAAGCTTTCTTT.

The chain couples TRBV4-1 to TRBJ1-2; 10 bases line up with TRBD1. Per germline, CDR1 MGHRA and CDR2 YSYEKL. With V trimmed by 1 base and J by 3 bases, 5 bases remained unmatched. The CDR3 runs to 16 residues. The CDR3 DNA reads TGCGCCAGCAGCCAAGGGGGACAGGGGTCGTACTATGGCTACACCTTC. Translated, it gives CASSQGGQGSYYGYTF.

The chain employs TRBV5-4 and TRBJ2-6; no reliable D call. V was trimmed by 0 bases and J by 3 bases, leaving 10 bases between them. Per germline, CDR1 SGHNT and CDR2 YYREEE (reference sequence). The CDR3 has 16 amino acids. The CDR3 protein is CASSLVLGGGANVLTF. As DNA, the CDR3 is TGTGCCAGCAGCTTGGTATTGGGTGGTGGGGCCAACGTCCTGACTTTC. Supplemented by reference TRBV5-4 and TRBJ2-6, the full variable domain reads ETGVTQSPTHLIKTRGQQVTLRCSSQSGHNTVSWYQQALGQGPQFIFQYYREEENGRGNFPPRFSGLQFPNYSSELNVNALELDDSALYLCASSLVLGGGANVLTFGAGSRLTVL.

CDR3 amino acids: CASSIPGFADTIYF. CDR3 nucleotides: TGTGCCAGTAGTATACCGGGATTCGCAGACACCATATATTTT. The V and J genes are TRBV19 and TRBJ1-3; D unresolved. The CDR3 covers 14 residues. V was shortened by 2 bases and J by 8 bases, with 13 bases between the two germline ends. The germline gives CDR1 LNHDA, CDR2 SQIVND (reference sequence).

Written as DNA, the CDR3 is TGTGCCAGCAGGCACCGGGGAGGGAGAGAGACCCAGTACTTC. This codes for CASRHRGGRETQYF. The V call is TRBV6-5, the J call TRBJ2-5; 7 nucleotides line up with TRBD2. CDR1 and CDR2 from the germline V gene are MNHEY and SVGAGI. CDR3 size: 14 residues. Trimming at V came to 6 bases and at J to 4 bases, leaving 8 bases not matched to a gene.

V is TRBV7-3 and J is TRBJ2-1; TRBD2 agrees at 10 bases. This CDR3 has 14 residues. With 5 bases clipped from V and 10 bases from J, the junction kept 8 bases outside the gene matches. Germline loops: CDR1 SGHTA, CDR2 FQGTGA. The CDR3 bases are TGTGCCAGCAGCCCCGGGACTAGCGTCACCGAGCAGTTCTTC. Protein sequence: CASSPGTSVTEQFF.

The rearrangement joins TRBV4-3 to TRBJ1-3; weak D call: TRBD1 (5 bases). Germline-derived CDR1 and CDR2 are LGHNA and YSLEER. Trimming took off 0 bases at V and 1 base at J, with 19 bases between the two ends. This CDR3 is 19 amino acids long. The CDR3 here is CASSQDSGRAAASGNTIYF. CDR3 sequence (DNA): TGCGCCAGCAGCCAAGATAGTGGCAGGGCGGCGGCGTCTGGAAACACCATATATTTT.

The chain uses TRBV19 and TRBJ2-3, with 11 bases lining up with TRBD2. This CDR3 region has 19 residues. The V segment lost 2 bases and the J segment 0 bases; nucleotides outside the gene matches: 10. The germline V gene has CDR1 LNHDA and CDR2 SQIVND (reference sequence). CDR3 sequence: CASSIWRASGGTSTDTQYF. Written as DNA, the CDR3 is TGTGCCAGTAGTATATGGAGGGCTAGCGGGGGGACTAGCACAGATACGCAGTATTTT.

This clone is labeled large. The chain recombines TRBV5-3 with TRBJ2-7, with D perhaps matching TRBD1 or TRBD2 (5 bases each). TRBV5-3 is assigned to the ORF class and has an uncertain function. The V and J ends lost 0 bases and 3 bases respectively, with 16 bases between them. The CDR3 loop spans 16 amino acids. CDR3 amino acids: CARSLDPWDGHYEQYF. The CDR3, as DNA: TGTGCCAGAAGCTTGGATCCATGGGACGGCCACTACGAGCAGTACTTC.

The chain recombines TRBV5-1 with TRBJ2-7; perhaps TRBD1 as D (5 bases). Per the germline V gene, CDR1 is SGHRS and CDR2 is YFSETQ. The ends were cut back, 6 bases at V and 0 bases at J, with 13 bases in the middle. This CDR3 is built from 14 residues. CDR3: CASTLDTTSYEQYF. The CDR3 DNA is TGCGCCAGCACCCTGGACACTACCTCCTACGAGCAGTACTTC.

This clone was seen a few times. The CDR3 protein is CASSELAGANVLTF. As DNA, the CDR3 is TGTGCCAGCAGTGAACTAGCTGGGGCCAACGTCCTGACTTTC. This chain links TRBV6-1 with TRBJ2-6; D is unclear. This CDR3 contains 14 residues. The V end lost 2 bases, the J end lost 2 bases, and 4 bases lay between the germline ends. Germline V CDR1 and CDR2: MNHNS, SASEGT.

The CDR3 DNA reads as TGTGCCAGCAGTCGGGGACCCAGCTCCTACGAGCAGTACTTC. This translates into CASSRGPSSYEQYF. V is TRBV5-4 and J is TRBJ2-7; D tentatively reads TRBD1 or TRBD2 (5 bases each). CDR1 is SGHNT, CDR2 YYREEE, per germline (reference sequence). Between the trimmed V and J ends, which lost 5 bases and 0 bases, there was a span of 12 bases. This CDR3 is 14 amino acids long.

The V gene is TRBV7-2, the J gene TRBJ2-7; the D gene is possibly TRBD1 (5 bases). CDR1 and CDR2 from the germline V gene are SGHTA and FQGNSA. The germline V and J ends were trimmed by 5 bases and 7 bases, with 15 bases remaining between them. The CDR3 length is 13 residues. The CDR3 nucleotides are TGTGCCAGCAGCCCAGGGCCCCAAGGGGAGCAGTACTTC. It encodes CASSPGPQGEQYF.

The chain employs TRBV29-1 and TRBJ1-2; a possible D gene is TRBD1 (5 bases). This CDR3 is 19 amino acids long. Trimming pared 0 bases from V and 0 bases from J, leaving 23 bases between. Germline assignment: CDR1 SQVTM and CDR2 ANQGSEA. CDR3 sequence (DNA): TGCAGCGTTGAAGACCCTGGCGACAGCTCACCGGAAGCTAACTATGGCTACACCTTC. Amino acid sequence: CSVEDPGDSSPEANYGYTF.

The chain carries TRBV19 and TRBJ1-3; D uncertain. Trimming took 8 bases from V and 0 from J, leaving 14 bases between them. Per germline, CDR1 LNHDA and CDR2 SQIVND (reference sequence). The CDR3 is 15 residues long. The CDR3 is CASSDGVSSGNTIYF. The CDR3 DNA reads TGTGCCAGTTCGGACGGTGTGAGCTCTGGAAACACCATATATTTT. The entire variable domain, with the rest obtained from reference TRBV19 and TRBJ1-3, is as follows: DGGITQSPKYLFRKEGQNVTLSCEQNLNHDAMYWYRQDPGQGLRLIYYSQIVNDFQKGDIAEGYSVSREKKESFPLTVTSAQKNPTAFYLCASSDGVSSGNTIYFGEGSWLTVV.

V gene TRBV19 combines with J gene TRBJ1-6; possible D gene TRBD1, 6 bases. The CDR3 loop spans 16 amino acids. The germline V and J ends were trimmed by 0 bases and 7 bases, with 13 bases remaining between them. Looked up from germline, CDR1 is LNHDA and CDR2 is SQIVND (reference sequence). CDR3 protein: CASSIDVQGRNSPLHF. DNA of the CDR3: TGTGCCAGTAGTATAGATGTACAGGGAAGAAATTCACCCCTCCACTTT.

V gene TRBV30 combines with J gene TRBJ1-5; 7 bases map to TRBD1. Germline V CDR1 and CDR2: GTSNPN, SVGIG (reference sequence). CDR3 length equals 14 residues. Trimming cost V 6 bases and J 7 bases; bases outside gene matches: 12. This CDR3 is CACSTNRGSQPQHF. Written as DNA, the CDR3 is TGTGCCTGCTCTACCAACAGGGGAAGCCAGCCCCAGCATTTT.

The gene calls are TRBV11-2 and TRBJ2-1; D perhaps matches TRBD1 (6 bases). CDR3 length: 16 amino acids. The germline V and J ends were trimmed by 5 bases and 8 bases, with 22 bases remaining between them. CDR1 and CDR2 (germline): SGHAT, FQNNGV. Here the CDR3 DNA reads TGTGCCAGCAGCCCCGCCGGGCAGGGGAAATTGGATGAGCAGTTCTTC. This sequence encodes CASSPAGQGKLDEQFF.